The 23 T cell receptor beta chains presented below share a single source sample, sequenced in a study of cytomegalovirus exposure and HLA in healthy donors (TCRdb year 2017). Library generation was performed with the immunoSEQ multiplex PCR assay. A mixture of 60 forward primers for TCR Vbeta segments and 13 reverse primers for TCR Jbeta segments was used in the multiplex PCR. TCRdb obtained this table from immuneACCESS and retained in-frame rearrangements with V and J assigned. These tables miss some clones; where compared with another copy, unresolved V genes account for less than half of the shortfall, and the remainder is unexplained. For this sample the table gives roughly 190,000 clones, of which roughly 83% were detected only once. In total, the top ten clones hold 2% to 2.5% of the sample. Sequencing was carried out using PBMCs. Receptor source: a woman between 45 and 65 years old in good health and CMV-seronegative.

This clone was seen only once. The chain uses TRBV28 and TRBJ2-7; TRBD1 might be the D (6 bases). Germline loops: CDR1 MDHEN, CDR2 SYDVKM. This CDR3 has 19 residues. V gave up 3 bases and J gave up 0 bases, with 24 bases separating them. In nucleotides, the CDR3 is TGTGCCAGCAGTTTCCCCCTGGGGGCAGAGACGAGCTTCTCCTACGAGCAGTACTTC. Residues: CASSFPLGAETSFSYEQYF.

The chain joins TRBV30 to TRBJ2-7; D might be TRBD2 (6 bases). Trimming removed 6 bases from V and 7 bases from J, with 16 bases in between. Germline CDR1 reads GTSNPN; CDR2 reads SVGIG (reference sequence). CDR3 size: 12 residues. DNA for the CDR3: TGTGCCTGCATACGGGACTCTCTTGAGCAGTACTTC. Translation: CACIRDSLEQYF.

Here the CDR3 DNA reads TGTGCCAGCAGTTTTTACAGTACCGGGACAGGGGGTCGCGTGCAGTTCTTC. Translating it yields CASSFYSTGTGGRVQFF. This chain links TRBV27 with TRBJ2-1; 11 bases are a match to TRBD1. The CDR3 has 17 residues. The V gene's germline CDR1 is MNHEY and CDR2 SMNVEV (reference sequence). V lost 3 bases, J lost 12 bases, and 16 bases stayed unmatched.

This clone was detected once. V is TRBV7-9 and J is TRBJ1-5; possibly TRBD1 for D (6 bases). With 2 bases removed from V and 4 bases from J, the gap between germline ends came to 18 bases. CDR3 length equals 17 residues. Germline V CDR1 and CDR2: SEHNR, FQNEAQ (reference sequence). The CDR3 bases are TGTGCCAGCAGCTTACCAAACACCAAGGGGGAGAATCAGCCCCAGCATTTT. Protein: CASSLPNTKGENQPQHF.

The chain is built from TRBV6-1 and TRBJ1-2, with TRBD1 as a possible D gene (5 bases). This CDR3 contains 15 residues. Germline CDR1 is MNHNS and CDR2 is SASEGT. Trimming removed 6 bases from V and 0 bases from J, with 14 bases in between. CDR3 sequence: CASSPRPTANYGYTF. Written as DNA, the CDR3 is TGTGCCAGCAGCCCCAGACCGACAGCTAACTATGGCTACACCTTC.

This clone showed up just a few times. This rearrangement joins TRBV30 to TRBJ1-6; tentatively, D is TRBD1 (5 bases). The germline gives CDR1 GTSNPN, CDR2 SVGIG (reference sequence). With 4 bases removed from V and 6 bases from J, the gap between germline ends came to 7 bases. This CDR3 comprises 12 residues. The CDR3 DNA follows: TGTGCCTGGACAGGGCTTAATTCACCCCTCCACTTT. This gives the protein CAWTGLNSPLHF.

J is TRBJ1-3 and V is TRBV6-1, with D maybe TRBD1 (5 bases). CDR3 size: 15 residues. The V end was cut by 6 bases, the J end by 4 bases, with 16 bases between. From germline, CDR1 is MNHNS and CDR2 SASEGT. This CDR3 is CASSGGLSPGNTIYF. The CDR3 DNA sequence: TGTGCCAGCAGCGGGGGACTTTCACCCGGAAACACCATATATTTT.

This clone has more than one count but fewer than ten. The J gene is TRBJ1-1, the V gene TRBV21-1; TRBD1, the table's D call, lacks a check against the DNA. TRBV21-1 is a known pseudogene. The CDR3 has 20 amino acids. CDR3 DNA sequence: TGTGCCAGCAGCAAATGGAGGACAGGGCCTGAATTTTCGATGAACACTGAAGCTTTCTTT. Translated: CASSKWRTGPEFSMNTEAFF.

This clone was counted a few times. The V call is TRBV18, the J call TRBJ2-7; 7 bases map to TRBD2. This CDR3 comprises 15 residues. V was clipped by 6 bases and J by 2 bases; unmatched bases: 10. The germline V gene has CDR1 KGHSH and CDR2 LQKENI. The CDR3 nucleotides are TGTGCCAGCTCCGACCAGGGCGGGAGTCCCTACGAGCAGTACTTC. Residues: CASSDQGGSPYEQYF.

Here the CDR3 reads CASSQLPHSTGPHEQYF. The CDR3 DNA sequence: TGTGCCAGCAGCCAGTTACCCCATTCGACAGGGCCCCACGAGCAGTACTTC. The genes are TRBV14 and TRBJ2-7, with 7 bases fitting TRBD1. Trimming cost V 3 bases and J 5 bases; bases outside gene matches: 16. The length of the CDR3 is 17 residues. Germline CDR1 and CDR2: SGHDN and FVKESK. The full variable domain, completed using reference TRBV14 and TRBJ2-7, is EAGVTQFPSHSVIEKGQTVTLRCDPISGHDNLYWYRRVMGKEIKFLLHFVKESKQDESGMPNNRFLAERTGGTYSTLKVQPAELEDSGVYFCASSQLPHSTGPHEQYFGPGTRLTVT.

This chain joins TRBV27 and TRBJ2-5, with D possibly being TRBD2 (7 bases). This CDR3 is 15 amino acids long. The germline V gene encodes CDR1 MNHEY and CDR2 SMNVEV (reference sequence). Trimming cost V 3 bases and J 2 bases, with 13 bases left between them. CDR3 residues: CASSFGGRGQETQYF. As DNA, the CDR3 is TGTGCCAGCAGTTTCGGGGGGCGCGGACAAGAGACCCAGTACTTC.

The chain carries TRBV7-2 and TRBJ2-5; no clear D gene. Trimming cost V 2 bases and J 2 bases, with 9 bases left between them. Germline-derived CDR1 and CDR2 are SGHTA and FQGNSA. The CDR3 runs to 14 residues. In nucleotides, the CDR3 is TGTGCCAGCAGCTTAATTCAGGTTCAAGAGACCCAGTACTTC. Translation gives CASSLIQVQETQYF.

This chain uses TRBV15 with TRBJ1-1; D not resolved. CDR3 size: 14 residues. V lost 3 bases, J lost 6 bases, and 14 bases lay in between. Germline CDR1 is LNHNV and CDR2 is YYDKDF (reference sequence). This CDR3 is CATSSHREVPEAFF. The CDR3 coding sequence is TGTGCCACCAGCAGTCACCGGGAGGTCCCTGAAGCTTTCTTT.

V and J are TRBV5-1 and TRBJ2-3; D perhaps matches TRBD2 (7 bases). The CDR3 totals 15 residues. The germline CDR1 and CDR2 sequences are SGHRS and YFSETQ. The ends were cut back, 5 bases at V and 3 bases at J, with 16 bases in the middle. In DNA form, the CDR3 reads TGCGCCAGCAGTCCTACGCGGGGGCAAACAGATACGCAGTATTTT. It is translated as CASSPTRGQTDTQYF.

The chain links TRBV6-5 to TRBJ2-7; possibly TRBD2 for D (6 bases). CDR1 is MNHEY, CDR2 SVGAGI, per germline. Between the trimmed V and J ends, which lost 5 bases and 3 bases, there was a span of 11 bases. This CDR3 region has 13 residues. In nucleotides, the CDR3 is TGTGCCAGCAGTCGCCTTAGCGGCTACGAGCAGTACTTC. Amino acids: CASSRLSGYEQYF.

Regarding this clone: The same CDR3 also results from other DNA sequences found in this sample. The chain employs TRBV11-2 and TRBJ2-2, with D possibly being TRBD1 (7 bases). CDR3 size: 16 residues. Trimming shortened V by 4 bases and J by 5 bases, and 17 bases separated the two germline ends. Germline V gene data show CDR1 as SGHAT and CDR2 as FQNNGV. The CDR3 DNA follows: TGTGCCAGCAGCTCGATCGGCCAGGGGGGTACCGGGGAGCTGTTTTTT. Translated: CASSSIGQGGTGELFF.

J is TRBJ2-1 and V is TRBV27, with 8 nucleotides matching TRBD2. Germline lookup yields CDR1 MNHEY and CDR2 SMNVEV (reference sequence). This CDR3 has 14 residues. V lost 5 bases to trimming and J lost 3 bases; unmatched junction nucleotides: 3. The CDR3 nucleotides read TGTGCCAGCAGTAGCGGGGGCCTCTACAATGAGCAGTTCTTC. This codes for CASSSGGLYNEQFF.

The chain is built from TRBV19 and TRBJ2-5, with D tentatively TRBD1 (5 bases). The CDR3 loop spans 14 amino acids. Germline lookup yields CDR1 LNHDA and CDR2 SQIVND (reference sequence). Trimming pared 5 bases from V and 5 bases from J, leaving 15 bases between. The CDR3 DNA reads TGTGCCAGTAGTCGGGCGTGGGGCCGGGAGACCCAGTACTTC. It yields the protein CASSRAWGRETQYF.

The V call is TRBV7-8, the J call TRBJ1-2; D unclear. Germline-derived CDR1 and CDR2 are SGHVS and FQNEAQ. The CDR3 length is 14 residues. Between the trimmed V and J ends, which lost 1 base and 4 bases, there was a span of 10 bases. CDR3 residues: CASSLDEGSYGYTF. The CDR3 region has the DNA TGTGCCAGCAGCTTAGACGAAGGGAGCTATGGCTACACCTTC.

The V and J genes are TRBV27 and TRBJ2-1, with TRBD1 matching over 9 bases. The CDR3 spans 16 residues. Germline V gives CDR1 MNHEY, CDR2 SMNVEV (reference sequence). The V and J ends lost 1 base and 0 bases, in that order; junction bases with no gene match: 1. CDR3 bases: TGTGCCAGCAGTTTATGGGACAGGGTCTCCTACAATGAGCAGTTCTTC. Residues: CASSLWDRVSYNEQFF.

The V gene is TRBV9, the J gene TRBJ2-1, with 9 bases fitting TRBD2. Unmatched junction bases numbered 7, after V lost 2 bases and J lost 7 bases. The CDR3 extends over 15 amino acids. Per germline, CDR1 SGDLS and CDR2 YYNGEE. The CDR3 region has the DNA TGTGCCAGCAGCGTTAGCGGGGGTTCGGGGAATGAGCAGTTCTTC. Translated, it gives CASSVSGGSGNEQFF.

This chain connects TRBV11-2 to TRBJ2-1; the D gene is possibly TRBD1 (5 bases). Deletions cut 5 bases from V and 5 bases from J, with 10 bases between. Germline V gives CDR1 SGHAT, CDR2 FQNNGV. The CDR3 covers 13 residues. The CDR3 here is CASSPFRDNEQFF. In DNA, the CDR3 is TGTGCCAGCAGCCCATTCAGGGACAATGAGCAGTTCTTC.

V is TRBV19 and J is TRBJ1-2, with D perhaps matching TRBD1 (5 bases). Germline assignment: CDR1 LNHDA and CDR2 SQIVND (reference sequence). Trimming removed 6 bases at V and 0 bases at J, with 14 bases between. This CDR3 is built from 15 residues. DNA for the CDR3: TGTGCCAGTAGCCCCCAGCCGGGGGCTAACTATGGCTACACCTTC. This translates into CASSPQPGANYGYTF.